This T cell receptor (beta chain) was captured by sequencing in a study of OX40 agonist ivuxolimab in advanced cancers. Germline CDR1 MDHEN, CDR2 SYDVKM. CDR3 length: 14 amino acids. Trimming at V came to 5 bases and at J to 4 bases, leaving 7 bases not matched to a gene. The protocol was immunoSEQ multiplex PCR, while the TCRdb copy is restricted to in-frame clones and leaves out a portion. Among 100,000 to 120,000 clones listed, approximately 89% were seen once. This sample comprised CD4+ or CD8+ T cells sorted from blood, obtained in a trial of the OX40 agonist ivuxolimab. The sequence derives from an adult with an advanced solid tumor such as melanoma, head and neck, liver or kidney cancer. This chain connects TRBV28 to TRBJ1-2; 7 nucleotides align to TRBD1. The CDR3 region is CASSLAGTVYGYTF. The CDR3 DNA reads as TGTGCCAGCAGTCTTGCCGGGACAGTCTATGGCTACACCTTC.